Shown below are 23 T cell receptor beta chains from a single sample sequenced in a study of radiotherapy plus CTLA-4 blockade in lung cancer. Clones were sequenced by immunoSEQ multiplex PCR, and TCRdb holds only the in-frame ones, with some missing. The sample lists around 45,000 clones, about 67% occurring once. This specimen consisted of peripheral blood, obtained from a patient treated with radiotherapy plus ipilimumab. The receptors were sampled from a human donor with non-small cell lung cancer who had a partial response to radiotherapy plus ipilimumab.

J is TRBJ2-5 and V is TRBV9; TRBD2 agrees at 11 bases. The closer fit of TRBJ2-7 to the DNA end suggests the J call may be wrong. Per germline, CDR1 SGDLS and CDR2 YYNGEE. The CDR3 is 15 residues long. The CDR3 DNA is TGTGCCAGCAGCGTAGCTGGGACTAGCGGCTACGAGCAGTACTTC. Protein product: CASSVAGTSGYEQYF.

CDR3 loop: CASSKGYEQYF. The CDR3 coding sequence is TGTGCCAGCTCAAAGGGGTACGAGCAGTACTTC. The V gene is TRBV6-5, the J gene TRBJ2-5, with D perhaps TRBD1 (5 bases). The DNA end favors TRBJ2-7, so the J call may be wrong. CDR3 length: 11 residues. Germline CDR1 and CDR2: MNHEY and SVGAGI.

This chain uses TRBV15 with TRBJ2-7, with TRBD1 matching over 7 bases. V shed 1 base and J 3 bases; nucleotides not matched to a gene: 6. The germline gives CDR1 LNHNV, CDR2 YYDKDF (reference sequence). The CDR3 is 15 amino acids. CDR3 amino acids: CATSRGQGGSYEQYF. The CDR3 DNA reads TGTGCCACCAGCAGAGGACAGGGTGGGAGCTACGAGCAGTACTTC.

The chain employs TRBV6-6 and TRBJ2-1, with 10 bases matching TRBD1. V trimming: 6 bases; J trimming: 2 bases; junction bases outside the gene matches: 7. Germline CDR1 is MNHNY and CDR2 is SVGAGI (reference sequence). This CDR3 has 16 residues. The CDR3 nucleotides are TGTGCCAGCAGAATCGGGACAGGGGTCACCTACAATGAGCAGTTCTTC. Translating gives CASRIGTGVTYNEQFF.

The V gene is TRBV18, the J gene TRBJ2-2; D is uncertain. From germline, CDR1 is KGHSH and CDR2 LQKENI. This CDR3 is 16 amino acids long. Trimming removed 5 bases from V and 2 bases from J, with 15 bases in between. This CDR3 reads CASSVTVTVNTGELFF. The DNA for the CDR3 is TGTGCCAGCTCAGTCACGGTCACGGTAAACACCGGGGAGCTGTTTTTT. Complete variable domain (other parts from reference TRBV18 and TRBJ2-2): NAGVMQNPRHLVRRRGQEARLRCSPMKGHSHVYWYRQLPEEGLKFMVYLQKENIIDESGMPKERFSAEFPKEGPSILRIQQVVRGDSAAYFCASSVTVTVNTGELFFGEGSRLTVL.

V usage is TRBV7-6 and J usage is TRBJ2-2; 10 bases fit TRBD2. The J segment lost 7 bases and the V segment lost 3 bases, leaving 2 bases of the junction unmatched. The CDR3 has 14 residues. Germline V gene lookup returns CDR1 SGHVS and CDR2 FNYEAQ. The CDR3 nucleotides read TGTGCCAGCAGCTTTAGCGGGAGGCGCGGGGAGCTGTTTTTT. Translation gives CASSFSGRRGELFF.

V usage is TRBV6-5 and J usage is TRBJ1-2; D is unclear. Per the germline V gene, CDR1 is MNHEY and CDR2 is SVGAGI. The length of the CDR3 is 13 residues. V dropped 6 bases and J dropped 8 bases, with 16 bases sitting between them. CDR3 residues: CASRMDSLGGYTF. CDR3 DNA: TGTGCCAGCAGGATGGACTCTCTTGGAGGCTACACCTTC.

The chain combines TRBV6-6 with TRBJ2-7; TRBD2 is a possible D gene (6 bases). The CDR3 has 13 amino acids. CDR1 and CDR2 from the germline V gene are MNHNY and SVGAGI (reference sequence). The V gene lost 8 bases and the J gene lost 2 bases, with 13 bases spanning the gap. The CDR3 loop is CASRRGRTYEQYF. Written as DNA, the CDR3 is TGTGCCAGCCGTCGTGGGAGGACCTACGAGCAGTACTTC.

The J gene is TRBJ1-5, the V gene TRBV7-2; TRBD1 might be the D (6 bases). In germline, CDR1 is SGHTA, CDR2 FQGNSA. There are 13 residues in the CDR3. The V gene lost 2 bases and the J gene lost 6 bases, with 8 bases spanning the gap. The CDR3, as DNA: TGTGCCAGCAGCTTACGGGGGGCTCAGCCCCAGCATTTT. This sequence encodes CASSLRGAQPQHF.

The chain has TRBV7-9 and TRBJ2-3, with D tentatively TRBD1 (5 bases). The CDR3 length is 12 residues. Per the germline V gene, CDR1 is SEHNR and CDR2 is FQNEAQ (reference sequence). Between the trimmed V and J ends, which lost 11 bases and 2 bases, there was a span of 11 bases. CDR3: CAVRQLTDTQYF. CDR3 DNA sequence: TGTGCCGTCCGACAGCTCACAGATACGCAGTATTTT.

J is TRBJ1-1 and V is TRBV28; D ambiguous. V shed 5 bases and J shed 10 bases, with 11 bases lying between them. This CDR3 comprises 11 residues. Per germline, CDR1 MDHEN and CDR2 SYDVKM. For the CDR3, the DNA is TGTGCCAGCAGTACACGCCTAGGAGCTTTCTTT. Amino acid sequence: CASSTRLGAFF.

The V gene is TRBV5-1, the J gene TRBJ2-5; TRBD2 is a possible D gene (5 bases). Judging by the DNA end, TRBJ2-7 fits better; the J call may be wrong. Per the germline V gene, CDR1 is SGHRS and CDR2 is YFSETQ. The CDR3 runs to 13 residues. The CDR3 sequence is CASSYLRRDEQYF. The DNA for the CDR3 is TGCGCCAGCAGCTACCTAAGGCGGGACGAGCAGTACTTC.

CDR3 amino acids: CASGLNRGYTF. DNA for the CDR3: TGTGCTAGTGGTTTGAATCGGGGCTACACCTTC. This chain joins TRBV12-5 and TRBJ1-2; D remains unclear. This CDR3 is 11 amino acids long. Trimming left V 2 bases short and J 8 bases short, with 6 bases between. Germline V lookup: CDR1 LGHNT, CDR2 FRNRAP.

The gene calls are TRBV6-5 and TRBJ1-1; D is ambiguous. Germline V lookup: CDR1 MNHEY, CDR2 SVGAGI. Trimming stripped 10 bases from V and 5 bases from J, with 11 bases between. CDR3 length: 11 residues. CDR3 loop: CAKPPLTEAFF. The CDR3 coding sequence is TGTGCCAAGCCTCCGCTAACTGAAGCTTTCTTT.

The J gene is TRBJ2-5, the V gene TRBV19, with no clear D. The CDR3 sequence is 16 residues long. Germline CDR1 LNHDA, CDR2 SQIVND (reference sequence). The ends were cut back, 2 bases at V and 0 bases at J, with 13 bases in the middle. The CDR3 loop is CASSIRHELYQETQYF. In DNA form, the CDR3 reads TGTGCCAGTAGTATAAGACATGAGTTGTACCAAGAGACCCAGTACTTC.

This chain joins TRBV6-1 and TRBJ2-1; a possible D gene is TRBD2 (5 bases). V was clipped by 3 bases and J by 0 bases, with 9 bases between them. The germline gives CDR1 MNHNS, CDR2 SASEGT. This CDR3 region has 15 residues. The DNA for the CDR3 is TGTGCCAGCAGTGACCTTGGGAGCTCCTACAATGAGCAGTTCTTC. It is translated as CASSDLGSSYNEQFF.

The chain recombines TRBV6-5 with TRBJ1-5; D unresolved. The CDR3 is 15 residues long. Germline V gene lookup returns CDR1 MNHEY and CDR2 SVGAGI. Trimming removed 2 bases at V and 1 base at J, with 9 bases between. CDR3 residues: CASSYGGMSNQPQHF. The CDR3 nucleotides are TGTGCCAGCAGTTACGGAGGGATGAGCAATCAGCCCCAGCATTTT.

The chain uses TRBV15 and TRBJ1-5; D unclear. Trimming took off 8 bases at V and 2 bases at J, with 13 bases between the two ends. This CDR3 is built from 14 residues. CDR1 is LNHNV and CDR2 is YYDKDF in the germline V gene (reference sequence). The CDR3 DNA sequence: TGTGCCACCGCTGGAGACTCGGGCAATCAGCCCCAGCATTTT. It yields the protein CATAGDSGNQPQHF.

The chain couples TRBV11-2 to TRBJ2-7; possible D gene TRBD2, 6 bases. From germline, CDR1 is SGHAT and CDR2 FQNNGV. CDR3 length: 16 residues. Trimming left V 5 bases short and J 7 bases short, with 24 bases between. The CDR3 DNA reads as TGTGCCAGCAGCCTTATGGGTGCGGGGACTGGGGGGGAGCAGTACTTC. This codes for CASSLMGAGTGGEQYF.

This rearrangement joins TRBV2 to TRBJ2-2; TRBD1 matches 8 bases. After removal of 0 bases from V and 1 base from J, the junction contained 4 bases not matched to a gene. CDR1 and CDR2 from the germline V gene are SNHLY and FYNNEI. CDR3 length equals 17 residues. The CDR3 bases are TGTGCCAGCAGTGAAGCGCTAGACAGGGGGAACACCGGGGAGCTGTTTTTT. Protein product: CASSEALDRGNTGELFF.

This clone is medium-sized in the sample. The genes are TRBV7-9 and TRBJ2-7; 8 bases line up with TRBD2. V lost 4 bases, J lost 3 bases, and 8 bases stayed unmatched. The CDR3 is 15 residues long. Germline V gene lookup returns CDR1 SEHNR and CDR2 FQNEAQ (reference sequence). CDR3 coding DNA: TGTGCCAGCAGCTCCGGGAGGGAAGGGTTCTACGAGCAGTACTTC. It yields the protein CASSSGREGFYEQYF.

The CDR3 sequence is CASSYQGLGAETQYF. The CDR3 DNA is TGTGCCAGCAGTTACCAGGGACTAGGTGCGGAGACCCAGTACTTC. The chain joins TRBV6-4 to TRBJ2-5, with 8 nucleotides matching TRBD2. CDR3 size: 15 residues. Looked up from germline, CDR1 is MRHNA and CDR2 is SNTAGT. V was pared by 5 bases and J by 5 bases, with 10 bases of the junction left unmatched.

The chain joins TRBV9 to TRBJ2-5, with D tentatively TRBD2 (5 bases). Trimming stripped 0 bases from V and 5 bases from J, with 11 bases between. This CDR3 has 14 amino acids. CDR1 and CDR2 from the germline V gene are SGDLS and YYNGEE. As DNA, the CDR3 is TGTGCCAGCAGCGTAGGGTGGGAGAGGGAGACCCAGTACTTC. The encoded protein is CASSVGWERETQYF.